Presented here are 8 T cell receptor beta chains from one specimen sequenced in a study of beta chain features in type 1 diabetes. The study reverse transcribed the entire isolated RNA, so it sequenced expressed TCRB transcripts. Repertoires were generated with immunoSEQ multiplex PCR, while TCRdb's copy carries only in-frame clones and drops some. The sample holds about 930,000 clones, roughly 15% seen once. Sequencing used naive CD4+ T cells from blood. The receptor set was obtained from a woman between 18 and 30 years old in good health.

This clone was counted between two and nine times. This chain links TRBV2 with TRBJ2-7, with 9 bases fitting TRBD1. Losses at the gene ends were 7 bases for V and 6 bases for J; bases not matched to a gene: 16. CDR3 size: 16 residues. Per the germline V gene, CDR1 is SNHLY and CDR2 is FYNNEI. This CDR3 is CASMIQGAKVLGEQYF. CDR3 coding DNA: TGTGCCAGCATGATACAGGGGGCGAAAGTCCTTGGCGAGCAGTACTTC. The variable domain in full, with the rest retrieved from reference TRBV2 and TRBJ2-7, is EPEVTQTPSHQVTQMGQEVILRCVPISNHLYFYWYRQILGQKVEFLVSFYNNEISEKSEIFDDQFSVERPDGSNFTLKIRSTKLEDSAMYFCASMIQGAKVLGEQYFGPGTRLTVT.

This clone appeared a few times. This sequence joins TRBV28 and TRBJ2-5, with D hard to call. This CDR3 contains 14 residues. The V end lost 7 bases, the J end lost 0 bases, and 12 bases lay between the germline ends. Germline V CDR1 and CDR2: MDHEN, SYDVKM. The CDR3 loop reads CASNQGRYQETQYF. The CDR3, as DNA: TGTGCCAGCAATCAAGGGCGTTACCAAGAGACCCAGTACTTC.

This clone was recorded a few times. The V call is TRBV11-1, the J call TRBJ2-1; D might be TRBD1 (6 bases). The CDR3 consists of 14 residues. V was pared by 2 bases and J by 3 bases, with 8 bases between. The germline gives CDR1 SGHAT, CDR2 FQDESV (reference sequence). For the CDR3, the DNA is TGTGCCAGCAGCTTACACAGGGACTACAATGAGCAGTTCTTC. Its translation: CASSLHRDYNEQFF.

This clone was found a few times. This chain links TRBV28 with TRBJ2-7; D uncertain. The V end lost 4 bases, the J end lost 2 bases, and 18 bases lay between the germline ends. From germline, CDR1 is MDHEN and CDR2 SYDVKM. The CDR3 sequence is 16 residues long. The DNA for the CDR3 is TGTGCCAGCAGTTCTCGGACCGATCTGCCAACCTACGAGCAGTACTTC. Translated: CASSSRTDLPTYEQYF.

This clone was detected a few times. This chain connects TRBV7-2 to TRBJ2-1; a weak D match, TRBD1 (5 bases). The germline V gene has CDR1 SGHTA and CDR2 FQGNSA. V gave up 2 bases and J gave up 0 bases, with 14 bases separating them. This CDR3 is built from 17 residues. The CDR3, as DNA: TGTGCCAGCAGCTTAAGTCCAGGGTGGGGCTCCTACAATGAGCAGTTCTTC. Its protein product is CASSLSPGWGSYNEQFF.

This clone was recorded a few times. The chain uses TRBV5-1 and TRBJ2-7; D possibly corresponds to TRBD1 (5 bases). Germline CDR1 reads SGHRS; CDR2 reads YFSETQ. The CDR3 contains 14 residues. V lost 5 bases, J lost 1 base, and 13 bases lay in between. In nucleotides, the CDR3 is TGCGCCAGCAGTCCCACGACAGCGTCCTACGAGCAGTACTTC. Amino acids: CASSPTTASYEQYF.

The V gene is TRBV18, the J gene TRBJ2-2, with TRBD2 matching over 12 bases. J was trimmed by 6 bases and V by 0 bases; bases with no gene match: 2. The germline V gene encodes CDR1 KGHSH and CDR2 LQKENI. This CDR3 contains 16 residues. CDR3 nucleotide sequence: TGTGCCAGCTCACCACCCGGGACTAGCGGGCCCGGGGAGCTGTTTTTT. Translating gives CASSPPGTSGPGELFF.

In its sample, this clone was seen a few times. The rearrangement joins TRBV5-6 to TRBJ2-2; TRBD2 aligns across 12 bases. The CDR3 extends over 18 amino acids. J was trimmed by 3 bases and V by 3 bases; bases with no gene match: 9. Germline-derived CDR1 and CDR2 are SGHDT and YYEEEE. The chain's CDR3 is CASSYRTSGTSDTGELFF. DNA of the CDR3: TGTGCCAGCAGCTATCGGACTAGCGGGACCTCGGACACCGGGGAGCTGTTTTTT.